This is a list of T cell receptor beta chains from one sample in a study of control samples from healthy donors and cancer patients. TCRdb's copy holds only in-frame clones and misses some; the assay was immunoSEQ multiplex PCR. Here the sample spans roughly 70,000 clones, approximately 80% being singletons. Material for sequencing was blood. These receptors were collected from a man between 50 and 59 years old in good health. The CDR3 runs from the conserved cysteine through the conserved F or W. A D gene is named only where the DNA matches it firmly. Rows may omit the clone size; those that give it use once, few, many or a size class.

clone_size j_call v_call d_call cdr3_nt cdr3_aa
- TRBJ1-2 TRBV11-2 - TGTGCCAGCAGCTTAGTTTCTACGGGATCCTATGGCTACACCTTC CASSLVSTGSYGYTF
once TRBJ1-5 TRBV19 - TGTGCCAGTAGTGTGCCAAATCAGCCCCAGCATTTT CASSVPNQPQHF
few TRBJ2-7 TRBV19 TRBD1 TGTGCCAGTAGGCTGGACAGGGGGCACTACGAGCAGTACTTC CASRLDRGHYEQYF
- TRBJ2-1 TRBV5-6 TRBD2 TGTGCCAGCAGCCCGGAGACGGGAGGCTACAATGAGCAGTTCTTC CASSPETGGYNEQFF
- TRBJ1-6 TRBV30 - TGTGCCTGGGGTCGACAGGTCAATTCACCCCTCCACTTT CAWGRQVNSPLHF
- TRBJ1-6 TRBV9 TRBD1 TGTGCCAGCAGCACATCCCCGGACAGGGGGGGGAATTCACCCCTCCACTTT CASSTSPDRGGNSPLHF
- TRBJ1-3 TRBV15 TRBD1 TGTGCCACCAGCAGACACAGGGGTCCTGGAAACACCATATATTTT CATSRHRGPGNTIYF
- TRBJ2-7 TRBV2 - TGTGCCAGCAGCCCCCCCGGAGGTAGCTACGAGCAGTACTTC CASSPPGGSYEQYF
once TRBJ1-1 TRBV7-2 - TGTGCCAGCAGCTCTCGTTTGGGTTTGACCACTGAAGCTTTCTTT CASSSRLGLTTEAFF
- TRBJ2-1 TRBV7-2 TRBD2 TGTGCCAGCAGCTTAGTCGCTTGGAGCGGGGGCGAGCAGTTCTTC CASSLVAWSGGEQFF
- TRBJ1-1 TRBV9 - TGTGCCAGCAGCGTAGCTCAGGGCGGCACTGAAGCTTTCTTT CASSVAQGGTEAFF
- TRBJ1-1 TRBV29-1 - TGCAGCGTCTCACTTGGGGTTTACACTGAAGCTTTCTTT CSVSLGVYTEAFF
- TRBJ2-7 TRBV5-1 - TGCGCCAGCAGCTTGGAGGCAAGGGTATACGAGCAGTACTTC CASSLEARVYEQYF
- TRBJ1-5 TRBV7-9 - TGTGCCAGCAGCTTAGGGGACCGGGGTCGTGGTCAGCCCCAGCATTTT CASSLGDRGRGQPQHF
- TRBJ2-1 TRBV9 - TGTGCCAGCAGCCCGAGGGAGTATGAGCAGTTCTTC CASSPREYEQFF
- TRBJ2-7 TRBV28 TRBD1 TGTGCCAGCAGTCCGGGACAGGGCTCCTACGAGCAGTACTTC CASSPGQGSYEQYF
- TRBJ1-2 TRBV27 - TGTGCCAGCAGTTTCGGGGGAGGTCGGTATGGCTACACCTTC CASSFGGGRYGYTF
few TRBJ1-1 TRBV4-2 - TGTGCCAGCAGTTGGGGTAGGGGGAACACTGAAGCTTTCTTT CASSWGRGNTEAFF
- TRBJ1-5 TRBV5-5 - TGTGCCAGCAGCTTCTCACCGACATCCGATCAGCCCCAGCATTTT CASSFSPTSDQPQHF
- TRBJ2-3 TRBV5-6 - TGTGCCAGCAGCGCCTCATTAGTCACAGATACGCAGTATTTT CASSASLVTDTQYF
- TRBJ2-1 TRBV30 TRBD2 TGTGCCTGGACTTTCGGGGGGAGCTCCTACAATGAGCAGTTCTTC CAWTFGGSSYNEQFF
- TRBJ1-3 TRBV28 TRBD1 TGTGCCAGCAGTTTATGGACAGGGATCCCCTCTGGAAACACCATATATTTT CASSLWTGIPSGNTIYF
- TRBJ2-7 TRBV5-6 - TGTGCCAGCAGCTCGCGGACCTACGAGCAGTACTTC CASSSRTYEQYF
- TRBJ1-4 TRBV7-2 - TGTGCCAGCAGCTTCCCTAGTTGGGGGCATGATGAAAAACTGTTTTTT CASSFPSWGHDEKLFF
- TRBJ2-7 TRBV19 - TGTGCCAGTAGTATAGATCGCGGAGAGCGGCCCTACGAGCAGTACTTC CASSIDRGERPYEQYF
- TRBJ1-3 TRBV10-3 - TGTGCCATCAGTGCGCGTGGAAACACCATATATTTT CAISARGNTIYF
- TRBJ1-1 TRBV2 - TGTGCCAGCCGGGGAACTGAAGCTTTCTTT CASRGTEAFF
- TRBJ2-3 TRBV25-1 - TGTGCCAGCAGTGAGGAGAGCACAGATACGCAGTATTTT CASSEESTDTQYF
- TRBJ2-1 TRBV19 TRBD2 TGTGCCAGTAGTATAGATGCTAGCGGGTTCTACAATGAGCAGTTCTTC CASSIDASGFYNEQFF
- TRBJ1-2 TRBV7-9 TRBD1 TGTGCCAGCAGCTTAGGACAGGGCAACTATGGCTACACCTTC CASSLGQGNYGYTF
once TRBJ1-5 TRBV24-1 TRBD1 TGTGCCACCAGTGATCCTTTGACAGGGGGCTTCAATCAGCCCCAGCATTTT CATSDPLTGGFNQPQHF
- TRBJ2-3 TRBV7-3 - TGTGCCAGCAGCTTAACAGGGGGCACAGATACGCAGTATTTT CASSLTGGTDTQYF
- TRBJ1-3 TRBV10-3 TRBD1 TGTGCCATAAGGAAACAGGGGATCGGAAACACCATATATTTT CAIRKQGIGNTIYF
few TRBJ2-5 TRBV28 - TGTGCCAGCAGCCACTCGGGGACCCAGTACTTC CASSHSGTQYF
once TRBJ2-7 TRBV5-1 - TGCGCCAGCAGCTTGGTGGACCGCTCCTACGAGCAGTACTTC CASSLVDRSYEQYF
- TRBJ1-3 TRBV11-2 TRBD1 TGTGCCAGCAGCTTCAGTAGGACAGGCGTAAACTCTGGAAACACCATATATTTT CASSFSRTGVNSGNTIYF
- TRBJ1-1 TRBV7-9 - TGTGCCAGCAGCTTAAAAACGGAAACTGAAGCTTTCTTT CASSLKTETEAFF
- TRBJ1-6 TRBV5-4 - TGTGCCAGCAGCTTGGATAGGCAGGGTGGTTTACCCCTCCACTTT CASSLDRQGGLPLHF
- TRBJ2-7 TRBV6-1 TRBD1 TGTGCCAGCAGTGAAGCACCGGGACAGGGGGGGCTCGAGCAGTACTTC CASSEAPGQGGLEQYF
- TRBJ2-5 TRBV24-1 - TGTGCCACCAGTGAATCAGGGCCCAGGACAGAGACCCAGTACTTC CATSESGPRTETQYF
few TRBJ1-1 TRBV28 - TGTGCCAGCAGATATGGACACGGAGCTTTCTTT CASRYGHGAFF
- TRBJ2-7 TRBV19 - TGTGCCAGTAGCTCCTCATGGGGCTACGAGCAGTACTTC CASSSSWGYEQYF